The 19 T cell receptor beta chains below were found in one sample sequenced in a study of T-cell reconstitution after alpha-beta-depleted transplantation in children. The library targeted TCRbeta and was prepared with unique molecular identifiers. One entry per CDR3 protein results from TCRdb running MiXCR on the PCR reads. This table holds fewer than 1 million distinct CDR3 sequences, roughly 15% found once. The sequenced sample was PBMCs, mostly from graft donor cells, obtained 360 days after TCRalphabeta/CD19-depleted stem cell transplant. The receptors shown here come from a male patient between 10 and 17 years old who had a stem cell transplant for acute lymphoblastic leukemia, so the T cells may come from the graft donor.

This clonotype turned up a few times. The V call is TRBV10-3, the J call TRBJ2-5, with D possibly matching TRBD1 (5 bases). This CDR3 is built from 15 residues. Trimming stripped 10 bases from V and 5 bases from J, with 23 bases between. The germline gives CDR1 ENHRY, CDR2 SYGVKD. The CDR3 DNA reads TGTGCCACTCTCTATAATGCAGGGAAGTCCGAGACCCAGTACTTC. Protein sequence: CATLYNAGKSETQYF.

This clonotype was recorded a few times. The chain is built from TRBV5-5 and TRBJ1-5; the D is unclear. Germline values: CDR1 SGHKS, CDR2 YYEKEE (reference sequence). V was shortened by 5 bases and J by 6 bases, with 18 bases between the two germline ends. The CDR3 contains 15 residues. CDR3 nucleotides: TGTGCCAGCAGTTCCTTTGGACTCGAAGGTCAGCCCCAGCATTTT. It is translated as CASSSFGLEGQPQHF.

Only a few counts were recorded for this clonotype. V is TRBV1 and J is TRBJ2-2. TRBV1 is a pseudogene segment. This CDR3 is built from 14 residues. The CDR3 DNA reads TGCACCAGCAGCCAAGATACCGACACCGGGGAGCTGTTTTTT. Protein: CTSSQDTDTGELFF.

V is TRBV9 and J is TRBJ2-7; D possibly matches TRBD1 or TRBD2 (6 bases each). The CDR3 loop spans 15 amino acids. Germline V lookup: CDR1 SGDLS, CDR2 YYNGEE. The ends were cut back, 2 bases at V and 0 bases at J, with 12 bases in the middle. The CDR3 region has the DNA TGTGCCAGCAGCGTCGAATCGGGGGCCTCCTACGAGCAGTACTTC. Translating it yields CASSVESGASYEQYF.

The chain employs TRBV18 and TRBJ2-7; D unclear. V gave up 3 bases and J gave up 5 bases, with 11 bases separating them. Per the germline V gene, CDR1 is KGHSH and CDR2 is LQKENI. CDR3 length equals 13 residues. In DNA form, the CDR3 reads TGTGCCAGCTCACCCCGGAAGGGCCACGAGCAGTACTTC. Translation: CASSPRKGHEQYF.

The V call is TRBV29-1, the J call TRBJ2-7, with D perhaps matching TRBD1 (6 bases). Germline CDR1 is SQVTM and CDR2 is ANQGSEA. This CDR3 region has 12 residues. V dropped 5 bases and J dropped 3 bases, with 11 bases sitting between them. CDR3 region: CSVQHRDYEQYF. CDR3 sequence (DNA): TGCAGCGTTCAGCACAGGGACTACGAGCAGTACTTC.

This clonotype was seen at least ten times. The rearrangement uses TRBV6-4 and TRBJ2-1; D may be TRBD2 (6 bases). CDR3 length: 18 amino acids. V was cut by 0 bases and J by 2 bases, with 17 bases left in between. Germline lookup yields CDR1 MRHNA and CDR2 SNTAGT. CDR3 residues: CASSDSLVFGRTYNEQFF. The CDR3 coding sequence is TGTGCCAGCAGTGACTCGTTAGTATTCGGGAGAACCTACAATGAGCAGTTCTTC.

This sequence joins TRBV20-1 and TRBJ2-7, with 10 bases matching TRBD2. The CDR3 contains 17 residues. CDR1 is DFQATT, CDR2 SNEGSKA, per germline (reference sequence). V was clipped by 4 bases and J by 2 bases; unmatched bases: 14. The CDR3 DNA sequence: TGCAGTGCTACTGATCGTTCGAGCGGGAGGGCGACCTACGAGCAGTACTTC. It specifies CSATDRSSGRATYEQYF.

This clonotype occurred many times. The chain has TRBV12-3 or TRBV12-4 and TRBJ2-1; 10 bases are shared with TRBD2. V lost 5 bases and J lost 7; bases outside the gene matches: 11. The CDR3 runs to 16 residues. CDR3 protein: CASSRRWASGSNEQFF. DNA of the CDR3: TGTGCCAGCAGTCGCCGATGGGCTAGCGGGAGTAATGAGCAGTTCTTC.

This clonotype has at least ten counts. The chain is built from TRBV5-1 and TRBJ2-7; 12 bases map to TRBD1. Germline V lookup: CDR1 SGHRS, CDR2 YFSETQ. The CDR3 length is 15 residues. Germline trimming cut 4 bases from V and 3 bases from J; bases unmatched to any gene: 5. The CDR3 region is CASSAGQGAFYEQYF. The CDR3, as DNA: TGCGCCAGCAGCGCGGGACAGGGGGCTTTCTACGAGCAGTACTTC.

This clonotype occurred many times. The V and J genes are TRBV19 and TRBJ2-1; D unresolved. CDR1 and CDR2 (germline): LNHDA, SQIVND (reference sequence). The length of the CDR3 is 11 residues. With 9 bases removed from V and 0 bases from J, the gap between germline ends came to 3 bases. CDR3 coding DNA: TGTGCCAGCAGCTCCTACAATGAGCAGTTCTTC. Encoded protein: CASSSYNEQFF.

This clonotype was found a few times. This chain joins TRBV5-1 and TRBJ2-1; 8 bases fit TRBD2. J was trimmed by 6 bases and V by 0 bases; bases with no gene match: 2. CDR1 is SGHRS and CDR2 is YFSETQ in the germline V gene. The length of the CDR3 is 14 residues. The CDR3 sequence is CASSLVGTSNEQFF. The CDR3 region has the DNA TGCGCCAGCAGCTTGGTAGGGACTAGCAATGAGCAGTTCTTC.

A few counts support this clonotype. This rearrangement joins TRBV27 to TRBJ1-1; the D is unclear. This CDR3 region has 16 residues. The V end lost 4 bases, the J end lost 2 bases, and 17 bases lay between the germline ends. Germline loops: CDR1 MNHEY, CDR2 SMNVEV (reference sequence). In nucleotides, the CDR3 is TGTGCCAGCAGTTCCCAATGGAAGGCTCAAAACACTGAAGCTTTCTTT. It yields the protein CASSSQWKAQNTEAFF.

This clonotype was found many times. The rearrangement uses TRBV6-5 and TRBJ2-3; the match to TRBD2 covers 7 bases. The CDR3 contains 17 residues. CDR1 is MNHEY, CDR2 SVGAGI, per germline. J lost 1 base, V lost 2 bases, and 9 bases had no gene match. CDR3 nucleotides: TGTGCCAGCAGTTACAAGGTCAGAGGACTAGGCACAGATACGCAGTATTTT. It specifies CASSYKVRGLGTDTQYF.

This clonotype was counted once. As DNA, the CDR3 is TGCGCCAGCAGCCAAGTCAGGGGCGCTAGCAATCAGCCCCAGCATTTT. Its protein product is CASSQVRGASNQPQHF. This sequence joins TRBV4-1 and TRBJ1-5, with D possibly matching TRBD1 (6 bases). V was trimmed by 1 base and J by 0 bases, leaving 10 bases between them. The CDR3 sequence is 16 residues long. Germline CDR1 and CDR2: MGHRA and YSYEKL.

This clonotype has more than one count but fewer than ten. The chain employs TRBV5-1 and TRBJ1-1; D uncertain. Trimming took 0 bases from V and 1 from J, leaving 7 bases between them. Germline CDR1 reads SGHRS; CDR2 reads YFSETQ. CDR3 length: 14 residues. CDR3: CASSLGTENTEAFF. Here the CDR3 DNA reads TGCGCCAGCAGCTTGGGGACCGAGAACACTGAAGCTTTCTTT.

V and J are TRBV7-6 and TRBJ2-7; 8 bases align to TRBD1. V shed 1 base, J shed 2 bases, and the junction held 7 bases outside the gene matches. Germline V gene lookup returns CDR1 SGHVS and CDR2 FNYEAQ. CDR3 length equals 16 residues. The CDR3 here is CASSLGAGGYPYEQYF. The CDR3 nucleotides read TGTGCCAGCAGCTTAGGCGCAGGGGGCTACCCCTACGAGCAGTACTTC.

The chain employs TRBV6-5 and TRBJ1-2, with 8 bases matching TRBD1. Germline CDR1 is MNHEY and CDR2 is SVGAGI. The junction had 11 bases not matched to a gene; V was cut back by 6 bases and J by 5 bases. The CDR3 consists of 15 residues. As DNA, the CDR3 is TGTGCCAGCAGGACCGGGACAGGTGTTACGTATGGCTACACCTTC. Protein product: CASRTGTGVTYGYTF.

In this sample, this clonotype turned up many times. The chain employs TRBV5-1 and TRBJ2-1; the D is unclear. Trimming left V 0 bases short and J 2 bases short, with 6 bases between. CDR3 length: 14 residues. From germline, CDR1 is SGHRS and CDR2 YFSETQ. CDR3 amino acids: CASSLARPYNEQFF. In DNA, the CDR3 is TGCGCCAGCAGCTTGGCGCGACCCTACAATGAGCAGTTCTTC.